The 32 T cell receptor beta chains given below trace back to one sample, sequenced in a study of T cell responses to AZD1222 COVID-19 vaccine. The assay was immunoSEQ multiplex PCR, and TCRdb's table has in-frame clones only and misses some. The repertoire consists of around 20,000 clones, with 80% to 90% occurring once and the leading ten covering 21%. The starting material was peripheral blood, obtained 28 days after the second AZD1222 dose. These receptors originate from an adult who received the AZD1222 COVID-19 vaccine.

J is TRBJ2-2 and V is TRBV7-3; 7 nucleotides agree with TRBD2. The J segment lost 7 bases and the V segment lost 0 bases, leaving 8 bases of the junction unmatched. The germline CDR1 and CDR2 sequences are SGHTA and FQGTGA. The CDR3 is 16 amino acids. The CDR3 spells CASSLTGGRRDGELFF. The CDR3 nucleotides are TGTGCCAGCAGCTTAACCGGGGGGAGACGTGACGGGGAGCTGTTTTTT.

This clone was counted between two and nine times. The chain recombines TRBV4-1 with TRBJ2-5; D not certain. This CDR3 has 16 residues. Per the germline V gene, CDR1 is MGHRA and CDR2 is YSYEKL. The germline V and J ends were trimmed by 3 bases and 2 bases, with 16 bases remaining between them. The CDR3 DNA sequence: TGCGCCAGCAGCCAGCCCGGGCTTAGTAGACAAGAGACCCAGTACTTC. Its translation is CASSQPGLSRQETQYF.

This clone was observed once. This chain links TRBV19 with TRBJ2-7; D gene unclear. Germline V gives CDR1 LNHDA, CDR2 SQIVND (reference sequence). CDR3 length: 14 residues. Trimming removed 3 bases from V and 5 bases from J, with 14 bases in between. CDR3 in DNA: TGTGCCAGTAGTATCGGAGTCGCACCTAACGAGCAGTACTTC. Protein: CASSIGVAPNEQYF.

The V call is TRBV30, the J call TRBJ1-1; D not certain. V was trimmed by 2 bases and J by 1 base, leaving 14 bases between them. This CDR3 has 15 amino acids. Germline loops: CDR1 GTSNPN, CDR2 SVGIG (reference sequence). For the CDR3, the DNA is TGTGCCTGGAGTCAACGTACCACAAGGAACACTGAAGCTTTCTTT. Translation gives CAWSQRTTRNTEAFF.

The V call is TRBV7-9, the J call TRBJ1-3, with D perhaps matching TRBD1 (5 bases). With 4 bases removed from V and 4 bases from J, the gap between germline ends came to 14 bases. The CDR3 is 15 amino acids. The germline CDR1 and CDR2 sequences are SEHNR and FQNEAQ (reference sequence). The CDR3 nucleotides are TGTGCCAGCAGCTCCTCCGGGGGAGCGGGAAACACCATATATTTT. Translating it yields CASSSSGGAGNTIYF.

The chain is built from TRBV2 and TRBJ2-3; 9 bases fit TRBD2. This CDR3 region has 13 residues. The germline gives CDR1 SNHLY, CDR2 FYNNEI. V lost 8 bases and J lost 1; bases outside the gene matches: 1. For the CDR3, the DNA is TGTGCCAGCTGCGGGGGGGGCACAGATACGCAGTATTTT. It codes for CASCGGGTDTQYF.

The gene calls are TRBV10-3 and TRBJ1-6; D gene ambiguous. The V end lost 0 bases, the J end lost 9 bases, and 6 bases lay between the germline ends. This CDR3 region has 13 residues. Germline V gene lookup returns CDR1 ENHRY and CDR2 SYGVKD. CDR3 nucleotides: TGTGCCATCAGTGAGTCTGTTGGTTCACCCCTCCACTTT. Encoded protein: CAISESVGSPLHF.

DNA of the CDR3: TGTGCCAGCAGCCAGGAAGATAACACTGAAGCTTTCTTT. Its protein product is CASSQEDNTEAFF. This chain joins TRBV4-2 and TRBJ1-1; no clear D gene. Trimming left V 3 bases short and J 2 bases short, with 7 bases between. The CDR3 sequence is 13 residues long. Per germline, CDR1 LGHNA and CDR2 YNFKEQ.

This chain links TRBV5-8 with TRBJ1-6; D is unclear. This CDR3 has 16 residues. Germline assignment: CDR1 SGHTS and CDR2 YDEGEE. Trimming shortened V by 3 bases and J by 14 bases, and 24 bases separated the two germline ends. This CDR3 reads CASSSNYGIPIQSLHF. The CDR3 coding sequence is TGTGCCAGCAGCTCGAATTACGGGATCCCTATTCAATCCCTCCACTTT.

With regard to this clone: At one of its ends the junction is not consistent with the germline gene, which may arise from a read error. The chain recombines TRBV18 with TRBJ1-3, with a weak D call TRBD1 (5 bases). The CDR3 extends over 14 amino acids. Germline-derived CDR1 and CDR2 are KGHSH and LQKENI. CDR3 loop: CASSPTGHKGGSVF. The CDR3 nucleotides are TGTGCCAGCTCACCTACTGGACATAAGGGAGGGTCAGTTTTT.

The CDR3, as DNA: TGTGCCAGCTCACCAGAACGAGGTTTGTCATCAAGCCGCTCTGGGGCCAACGTCCTGACTTTC. Its protein is CASSPERGLSSSRSGANVLTF. V is TRBV18 and J is TRBJ2-6; no reliable D call. CDR1 is KGHSH and CDR2 is LQKENI in the germline V gene. This CDR3 has 21 amino acids. The germline V and J ends were trimmed by 2 bases and 0 bases, with 23 bases remaining between them.

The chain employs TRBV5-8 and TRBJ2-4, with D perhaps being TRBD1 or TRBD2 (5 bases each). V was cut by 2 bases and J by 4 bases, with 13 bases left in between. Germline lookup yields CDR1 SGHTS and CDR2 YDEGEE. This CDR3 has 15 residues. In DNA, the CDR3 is TGTGCCAGCAGCTTCCGGGACCAACCAAAAAACATTCAGTACTTC. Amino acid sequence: CASSFRDQPKNIQYF.

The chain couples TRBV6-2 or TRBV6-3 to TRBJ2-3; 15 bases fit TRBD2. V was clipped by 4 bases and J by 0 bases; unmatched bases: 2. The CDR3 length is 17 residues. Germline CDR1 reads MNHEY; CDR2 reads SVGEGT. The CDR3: CASSWTSGRASTDTQYF. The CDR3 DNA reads TGTGCCAGCAGTTGGACTAGCGGGAGGGCCAGCACAGATACGCAGTATTTT.

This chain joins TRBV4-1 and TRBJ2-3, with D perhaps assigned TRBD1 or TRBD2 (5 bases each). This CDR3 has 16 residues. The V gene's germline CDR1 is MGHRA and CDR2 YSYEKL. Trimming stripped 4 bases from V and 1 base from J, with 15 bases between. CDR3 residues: CASSPTPGLRTDTQYF. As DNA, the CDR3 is TGCGCCAGCAGCCCCACTCCGGGGCTTCGCACAGATACGCAGTATTTT.

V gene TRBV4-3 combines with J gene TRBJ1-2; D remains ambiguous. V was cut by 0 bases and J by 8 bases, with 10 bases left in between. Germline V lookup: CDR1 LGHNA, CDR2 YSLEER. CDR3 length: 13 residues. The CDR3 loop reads CASSQEAYGGYTF. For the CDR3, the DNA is TGCGCCAGCAGCCAAGAGGCCTACGGGGGCTACACCTTC.

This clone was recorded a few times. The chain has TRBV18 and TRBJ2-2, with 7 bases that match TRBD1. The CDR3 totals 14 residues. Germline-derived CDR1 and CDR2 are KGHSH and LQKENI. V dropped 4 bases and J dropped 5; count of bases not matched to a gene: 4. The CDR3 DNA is TGTGCCAGCTCACGACAGGGCAGGACCGGGGAGCTGTTTTTT. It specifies CASSRQGRTGELFF. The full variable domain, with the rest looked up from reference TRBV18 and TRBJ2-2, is NAGVMQNPRHLVRRRGQEARLRCSPMKGHSHVYWYRQLPEEGLKFMVYLQKENIIDESGMPKERFSAEFPKEGPSILRIQQVVRGDSAAYFCASSRQGRTGELFFGEGSRLTVL.

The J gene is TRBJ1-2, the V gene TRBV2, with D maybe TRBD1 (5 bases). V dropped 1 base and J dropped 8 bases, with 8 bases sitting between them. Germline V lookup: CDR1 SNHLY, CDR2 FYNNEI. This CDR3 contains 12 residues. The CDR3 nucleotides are TGTGCCAGCAGTGAAGGTCAGGGAGGCTACACCTTC. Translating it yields CASSEGQGGYTF.

Here the CDR3 DNA reads TGTGCCAGCAGCTTAGGTCGAGGGTCCGGCACCGGGGAGCTGTTTTTT. Residues: CASSLGRGSGTGELFF. The chain employs TRBV11-2 and TRBJ2-2, with a weak D call TRBD2 (5 bases). V lost 1 base, J lost 4 bases, and 13 bases lay in between. CDR3 size: 16 residues. The germline V gene encodes CDR1 SGHAT and CDR2 FQNNGV.

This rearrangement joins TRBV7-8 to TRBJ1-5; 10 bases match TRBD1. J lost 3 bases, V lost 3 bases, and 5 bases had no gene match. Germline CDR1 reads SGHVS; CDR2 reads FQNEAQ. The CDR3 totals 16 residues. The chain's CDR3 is CASSLTGGRDNQPQHF. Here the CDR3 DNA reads TGTGCCAGCAGCTTGACAGGGGGCAGGGACAATCAGCCCCAGCATTTT.

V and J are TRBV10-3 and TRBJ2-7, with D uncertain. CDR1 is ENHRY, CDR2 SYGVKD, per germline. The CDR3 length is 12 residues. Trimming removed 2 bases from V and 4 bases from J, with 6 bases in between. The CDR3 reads CAISEGQYEQYF. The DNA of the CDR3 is TGTGCCATCAGTGAGGGGCAGTACGAGCAGTACTTC.

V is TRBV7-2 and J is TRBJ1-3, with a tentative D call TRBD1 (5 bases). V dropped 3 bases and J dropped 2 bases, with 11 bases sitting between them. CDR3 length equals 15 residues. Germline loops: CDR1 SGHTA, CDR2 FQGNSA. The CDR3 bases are TGTGCCAGCAGCTTTGTCTCAGGGACTGGAAACACCATATATTTT. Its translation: CASSFVSGTGNTIYF.

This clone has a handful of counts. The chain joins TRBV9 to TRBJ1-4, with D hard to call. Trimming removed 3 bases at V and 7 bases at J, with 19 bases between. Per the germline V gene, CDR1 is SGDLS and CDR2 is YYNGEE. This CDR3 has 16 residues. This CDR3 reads CASSDQPGGYTEKLFF. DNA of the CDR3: TGTGCCAGCAGCGACCAACCCGGAGGTTACACTGAAAAACTGTTTTTT.

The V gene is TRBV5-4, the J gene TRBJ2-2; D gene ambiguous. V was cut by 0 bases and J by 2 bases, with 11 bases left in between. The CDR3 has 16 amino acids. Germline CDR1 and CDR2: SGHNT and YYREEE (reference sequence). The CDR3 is CASSLGLNYNTGELFF. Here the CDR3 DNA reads TGTGCCAGCAGCTTGGGTCTAAATTATAACACCGGGGAGCTGTTTTTT.

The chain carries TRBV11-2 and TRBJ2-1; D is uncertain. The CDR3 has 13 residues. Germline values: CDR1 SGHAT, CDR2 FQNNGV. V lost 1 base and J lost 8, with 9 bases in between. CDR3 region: CASSLVRTYEQFF. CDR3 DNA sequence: TGTGCCAGCAGCTTAGTACGTACATATGAGCAGTTCTTC. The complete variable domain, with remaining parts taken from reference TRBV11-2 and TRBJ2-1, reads EAGVAQSPRYKIIEKRQSVAFWCNPISGHATLYWYQQILGQGPKLLIQFQNNGVVDDSQLPKDRFSAERLKGVDSTLKIQPAKLEDSAVYLCASSLVRTYEQFFGPGTRLTVL.

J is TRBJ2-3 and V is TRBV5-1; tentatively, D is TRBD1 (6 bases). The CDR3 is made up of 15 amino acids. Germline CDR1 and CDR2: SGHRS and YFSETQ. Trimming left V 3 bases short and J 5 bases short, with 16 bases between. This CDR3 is CASSSVGQGIDTQYF. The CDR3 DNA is TGCGCCAGCAGCTCGGTAGGGCAGGGGATAGATACGCAGTATTTT.

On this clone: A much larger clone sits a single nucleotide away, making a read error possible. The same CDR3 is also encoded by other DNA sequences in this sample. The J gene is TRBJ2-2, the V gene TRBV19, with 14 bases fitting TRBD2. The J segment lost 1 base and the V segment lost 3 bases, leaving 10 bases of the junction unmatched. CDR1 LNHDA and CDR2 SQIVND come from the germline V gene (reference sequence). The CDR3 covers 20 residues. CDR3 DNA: TGTGCCAGTAGTATCGGGCAACGACTAGCGGGGGGGCGGAACACCGGGGAGCTGTTTTTT. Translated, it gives CASSIGQRLAGGRNTGELFF.

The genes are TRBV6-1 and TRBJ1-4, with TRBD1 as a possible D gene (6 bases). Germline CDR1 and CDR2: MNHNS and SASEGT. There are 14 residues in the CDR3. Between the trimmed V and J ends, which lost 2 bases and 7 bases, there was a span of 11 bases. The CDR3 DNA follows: TGTGCCAGCAGTGAACTGGGGGCGGGTGAAAAACTGTTTTTT. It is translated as CASSELGAGEKLFF.

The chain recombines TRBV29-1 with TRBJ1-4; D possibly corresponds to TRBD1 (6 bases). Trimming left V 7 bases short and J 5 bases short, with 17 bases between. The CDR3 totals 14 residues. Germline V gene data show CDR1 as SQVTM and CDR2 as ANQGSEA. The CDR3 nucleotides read TGCAGCGCTGGCCCTGATGGACAGAATGAAAAACTGTTTTTT. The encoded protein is CSAGPDGQNEKLFF.

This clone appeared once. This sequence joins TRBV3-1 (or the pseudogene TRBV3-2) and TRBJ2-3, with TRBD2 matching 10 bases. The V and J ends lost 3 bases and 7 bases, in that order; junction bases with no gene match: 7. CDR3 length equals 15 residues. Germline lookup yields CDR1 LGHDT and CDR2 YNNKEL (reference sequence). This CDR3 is CASSHSGGVGNTQYF. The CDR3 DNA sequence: TGTGCCAGCAGCCACAGCGGGGGGGTCGGGAATACGCAGTATTTT.

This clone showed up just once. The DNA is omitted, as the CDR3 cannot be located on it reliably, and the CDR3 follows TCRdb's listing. CDR3 residues: CAIISPRVRCPYNEQFF. The genes are TRBV5-1 and TRBJ2-1; TRBD1, the D gene given by the table, was not confirmed from the DNA. The CDR3 adds up to 17 amino acids, both ends counted. Germline CDR1 is SGHRS and CDR2 is YFSETQ.

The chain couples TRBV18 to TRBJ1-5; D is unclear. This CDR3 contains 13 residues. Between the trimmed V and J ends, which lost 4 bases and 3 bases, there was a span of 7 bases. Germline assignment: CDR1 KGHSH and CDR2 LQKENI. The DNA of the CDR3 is TGTGCCAGCTCACAAGGATACAATCAGCCCCAGCATTTT. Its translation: CASSQGYNQPQHF.

CDR3 in amino acids: CASSRTGPQDTQYF. In DNA form, the CDR3 reads TGTGCCAGCAGCCGGACGGGACCGCAGGATACGCAGTATTTT. The chain carries TRBV7-6 and TRBJ2-3, with D perhaps assigned TRBD1 or TRBD2 (5 bases each). This CDR3 has 14 residues. The V end lost 5 bases, the J end lost 6 bases, and 15 bases lay between the germline ends. Germline V CDR1 and CDR2: SGHVS, FNYEAQ.